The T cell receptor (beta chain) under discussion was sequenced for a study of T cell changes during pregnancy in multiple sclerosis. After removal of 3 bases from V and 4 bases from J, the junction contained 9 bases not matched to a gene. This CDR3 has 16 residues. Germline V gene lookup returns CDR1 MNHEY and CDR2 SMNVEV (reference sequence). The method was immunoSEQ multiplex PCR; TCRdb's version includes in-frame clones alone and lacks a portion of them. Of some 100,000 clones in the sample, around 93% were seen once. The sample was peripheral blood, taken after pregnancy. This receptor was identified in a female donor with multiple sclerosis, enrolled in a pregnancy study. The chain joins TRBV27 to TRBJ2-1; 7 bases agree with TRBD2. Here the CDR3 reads CASSLMASGAYNEQFF. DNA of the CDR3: TGTGCCAGCAGTTTGATGGCTAGCGGCGCGTACAATGAGCAGTTCTTC.